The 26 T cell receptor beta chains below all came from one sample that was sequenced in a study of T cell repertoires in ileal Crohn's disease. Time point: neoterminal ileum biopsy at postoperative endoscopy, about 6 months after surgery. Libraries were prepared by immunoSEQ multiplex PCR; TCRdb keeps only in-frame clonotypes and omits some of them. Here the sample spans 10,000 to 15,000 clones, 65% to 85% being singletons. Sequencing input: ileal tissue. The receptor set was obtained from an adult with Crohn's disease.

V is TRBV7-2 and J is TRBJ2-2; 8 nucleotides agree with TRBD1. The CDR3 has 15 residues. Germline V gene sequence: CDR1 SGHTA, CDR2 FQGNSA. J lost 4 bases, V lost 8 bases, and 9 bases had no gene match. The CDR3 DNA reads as TGTGCCAGCTGCGTCCGACAGGGGACCACCGGGGAGCTGTTTTTT. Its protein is CASCVRQGTTGELFF.

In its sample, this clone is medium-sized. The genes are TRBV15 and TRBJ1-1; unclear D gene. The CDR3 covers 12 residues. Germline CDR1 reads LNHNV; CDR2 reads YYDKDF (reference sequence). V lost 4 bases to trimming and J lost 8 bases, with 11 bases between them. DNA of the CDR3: TGTGCCACCAGCACGCCGCAGTTCGAAGCTTTCTTT. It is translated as CATSTPQFEAFF.

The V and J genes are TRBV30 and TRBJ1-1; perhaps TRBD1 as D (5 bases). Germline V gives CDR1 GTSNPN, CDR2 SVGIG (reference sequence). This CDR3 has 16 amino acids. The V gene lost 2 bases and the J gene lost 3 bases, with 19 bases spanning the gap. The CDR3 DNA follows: TGTGCCTGGAGTACCCCGCCGGGGTGGGGGGACACTGAAGCTTTCTTT. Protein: CAWSTPPGWGDTEAFF. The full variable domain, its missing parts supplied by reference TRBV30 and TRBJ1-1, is SQTIHQWPATLVQPVGSPLSLECTVEGTSNPNLYWYRQAAGRGLQLLFYSVGIGQISSEVPQNLSASRPQDRQFILSSKKLLLSDSGFYLCAWSTPPGWGDTEAFFGQGTRLTVV.

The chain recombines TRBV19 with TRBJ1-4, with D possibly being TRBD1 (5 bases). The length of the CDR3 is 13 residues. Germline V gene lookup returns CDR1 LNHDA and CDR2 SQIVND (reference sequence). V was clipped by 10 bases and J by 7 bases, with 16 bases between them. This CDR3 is CATAGGSGEKLFF. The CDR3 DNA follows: TGTGCCACCGCGGGGGGATCTGGTGAAAAACTGTTTTTT. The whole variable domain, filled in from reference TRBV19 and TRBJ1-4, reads DGGITQSPKYLFRKEGQNVTLSCEQNLNHDAMYWYRQDPGQGLRLIYYSQIVNDFQKGDIAEGYSVSREKKESFPLTVTSAQKNPTAFYLCATAGGSGEKLFFGSGTQLSVL.

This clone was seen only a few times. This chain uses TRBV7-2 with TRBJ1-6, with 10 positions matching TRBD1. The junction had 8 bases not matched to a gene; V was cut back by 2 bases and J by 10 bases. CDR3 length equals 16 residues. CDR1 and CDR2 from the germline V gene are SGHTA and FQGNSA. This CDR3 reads CASSLRWDRGRSPLHF. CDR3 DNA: TGTGCCAGCAGCTTAAGGTGGGACAGGGGACGATCACCCCTCCACTTT.

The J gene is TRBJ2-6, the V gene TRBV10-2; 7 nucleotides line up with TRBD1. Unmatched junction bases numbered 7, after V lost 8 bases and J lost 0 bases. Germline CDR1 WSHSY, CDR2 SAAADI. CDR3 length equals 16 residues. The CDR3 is CASGLDRSSGANVLTF. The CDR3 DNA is TGCGCCAGCGGACTGGACAGGAGCTCTGGGGCCAACGTCCTGACTTTC.

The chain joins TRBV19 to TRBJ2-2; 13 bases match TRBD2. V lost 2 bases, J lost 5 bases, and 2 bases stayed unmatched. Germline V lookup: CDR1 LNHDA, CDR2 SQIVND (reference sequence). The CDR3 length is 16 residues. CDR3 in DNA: TGTGCCAGTAGTATAAGGACTAGCGGGAGTACCGGGGAGCTGTTTTTT. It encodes CASSIRTSGSTGELFF.

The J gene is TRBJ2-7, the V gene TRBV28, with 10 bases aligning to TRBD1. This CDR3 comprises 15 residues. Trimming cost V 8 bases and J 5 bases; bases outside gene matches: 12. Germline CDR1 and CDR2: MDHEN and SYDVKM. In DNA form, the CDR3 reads TGTGCCAGCTTACCTCGGGACAGGGGCTGGAACGAGCAGTACTTC. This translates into CASLPRDRGWNEQYF.

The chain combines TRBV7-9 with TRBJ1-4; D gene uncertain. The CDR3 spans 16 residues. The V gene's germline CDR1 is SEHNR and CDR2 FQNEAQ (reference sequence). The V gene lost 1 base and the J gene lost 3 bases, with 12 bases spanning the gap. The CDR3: CASSLVSGSSNEKLFF. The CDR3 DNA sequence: TGTGCCAGCAGCTTAGTGTCGGGGAGTTCTAATGAAAAACTGTTTTTT.

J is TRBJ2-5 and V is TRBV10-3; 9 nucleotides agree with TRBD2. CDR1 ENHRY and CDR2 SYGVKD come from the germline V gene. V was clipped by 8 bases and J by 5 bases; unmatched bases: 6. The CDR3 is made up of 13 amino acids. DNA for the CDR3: TGTGCCATCGGCGGGGGGGTTGGGGAGACCCAGTACTTC. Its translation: CAIGGGVGETQYF.

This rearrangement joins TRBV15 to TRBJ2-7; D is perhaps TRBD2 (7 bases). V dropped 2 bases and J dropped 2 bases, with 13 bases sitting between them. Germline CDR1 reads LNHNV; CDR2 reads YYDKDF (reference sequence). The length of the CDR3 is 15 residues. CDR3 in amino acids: CATSRRGARTYEQYF. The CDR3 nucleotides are TGTGCCACCAGCAGACGGGGGGCCAGGACCTACGAGCAGTACTTC.

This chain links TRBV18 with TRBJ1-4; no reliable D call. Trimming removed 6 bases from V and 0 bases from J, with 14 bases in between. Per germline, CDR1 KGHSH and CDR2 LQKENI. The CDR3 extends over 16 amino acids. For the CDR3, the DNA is TGTGCCAGCTCTCTCTACTCTCGCGCAACTAATGAAAAACTGTTTTTT. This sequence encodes CASSLYSRATNEKLFF.

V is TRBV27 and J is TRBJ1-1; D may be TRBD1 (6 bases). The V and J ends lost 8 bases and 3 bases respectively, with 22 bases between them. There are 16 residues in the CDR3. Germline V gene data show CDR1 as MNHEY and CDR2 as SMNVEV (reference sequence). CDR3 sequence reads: CASGYGGARMDTEAFF. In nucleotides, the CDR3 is TGTGCCAGCGGATACGGGGGGGCGCGTATGGACACTGAAGCTTTCTTT.

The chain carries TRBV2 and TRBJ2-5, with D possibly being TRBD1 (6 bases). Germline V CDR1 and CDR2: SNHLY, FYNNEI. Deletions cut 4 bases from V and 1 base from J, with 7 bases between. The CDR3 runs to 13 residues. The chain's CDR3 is CASSVDSQETQYF. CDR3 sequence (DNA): TGTGCCAGCAGTGTGGACAGCCAAGAGACCCAGTACTTC.

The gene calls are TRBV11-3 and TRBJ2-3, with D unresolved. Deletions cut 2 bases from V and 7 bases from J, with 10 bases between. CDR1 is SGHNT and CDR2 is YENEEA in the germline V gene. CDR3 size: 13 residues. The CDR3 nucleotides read TGTGCCAGCAGCTTACGGAGTGGAAATACGCAGTATTTT. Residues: CASSLRSGNTQYF.

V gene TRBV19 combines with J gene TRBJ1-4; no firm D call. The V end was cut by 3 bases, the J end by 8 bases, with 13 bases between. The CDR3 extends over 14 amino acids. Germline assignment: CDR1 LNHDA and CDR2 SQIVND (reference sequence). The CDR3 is CASSMAGLGEKLFF. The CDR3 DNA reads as TGTGCCAGTAGTATGGCAGGCCTTGGGGAAAAACTGTTTTTT. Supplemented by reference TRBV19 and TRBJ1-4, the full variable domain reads DGGITQSPKYLFRKEGQNVTLSCEQNLNHDAMYWYRQDPGQGLRLIYYSQIVNDFQKGDIAEGYSVSREKKESFPLTVTSAQKNPTAFYLCASSMAGLGEKLFFGSGTQLSVL.

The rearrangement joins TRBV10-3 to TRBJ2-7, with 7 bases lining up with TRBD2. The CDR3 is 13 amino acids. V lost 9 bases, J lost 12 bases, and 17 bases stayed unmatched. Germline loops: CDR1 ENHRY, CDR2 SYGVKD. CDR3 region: CAIGGGSGLRAYF. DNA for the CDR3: TGTGCCATTGGGGGGGGTTCCGGCCTTAGAGCGTACTTC.

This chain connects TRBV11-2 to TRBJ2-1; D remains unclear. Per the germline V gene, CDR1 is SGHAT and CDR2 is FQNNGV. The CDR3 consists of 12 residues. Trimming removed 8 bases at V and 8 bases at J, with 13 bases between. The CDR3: CASEDDIDEQFF. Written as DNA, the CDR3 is TGTGCCAGCGAGGATGATATAGATGAGCAGTTCTTC.

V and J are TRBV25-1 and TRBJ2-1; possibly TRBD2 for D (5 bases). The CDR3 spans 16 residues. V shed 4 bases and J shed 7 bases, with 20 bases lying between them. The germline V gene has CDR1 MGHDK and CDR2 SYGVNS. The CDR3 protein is CASSGARASRMNEQFF. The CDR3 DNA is TGTGCCAGCAGTGGGGCTCGGGCTAGCAGGATGAATGAGCAGTTCTTC.

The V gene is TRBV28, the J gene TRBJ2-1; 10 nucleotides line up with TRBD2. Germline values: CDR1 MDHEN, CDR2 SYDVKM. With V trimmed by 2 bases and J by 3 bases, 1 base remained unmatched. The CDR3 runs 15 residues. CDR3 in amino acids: CASSLTSGNYNEQFF. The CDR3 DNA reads TGTGCCAGCAGTTTAACTAGCGGGAACTACAATGAGCAGTTCTTC.

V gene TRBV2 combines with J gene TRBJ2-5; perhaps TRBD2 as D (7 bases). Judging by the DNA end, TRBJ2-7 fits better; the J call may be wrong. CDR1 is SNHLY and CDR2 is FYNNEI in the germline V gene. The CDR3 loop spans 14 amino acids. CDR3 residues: CARGGGPRGNEQYF. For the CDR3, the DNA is TGTGCCAGGGGAGGGGGGCCTAGGGGAAACGAGCAGTACTTC.

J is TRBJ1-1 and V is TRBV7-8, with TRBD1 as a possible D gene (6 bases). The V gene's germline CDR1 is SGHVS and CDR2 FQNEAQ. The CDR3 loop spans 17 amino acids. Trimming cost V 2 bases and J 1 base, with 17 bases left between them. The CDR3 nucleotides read TGTGCCAGCAGCTTAAGGTCCGCCGCGACAGGGAACACTGAAGCTTTCTTT. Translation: CASSLRSAATGNTEAFF.

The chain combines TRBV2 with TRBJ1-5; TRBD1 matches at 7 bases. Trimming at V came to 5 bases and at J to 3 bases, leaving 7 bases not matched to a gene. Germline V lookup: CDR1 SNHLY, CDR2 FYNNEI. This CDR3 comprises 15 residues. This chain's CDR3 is CASSTGTASNQPQHF. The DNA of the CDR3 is TGTGCCAGCAGTACCGGGACAGCCTCCAATCAGCCCCAGCATTTT.

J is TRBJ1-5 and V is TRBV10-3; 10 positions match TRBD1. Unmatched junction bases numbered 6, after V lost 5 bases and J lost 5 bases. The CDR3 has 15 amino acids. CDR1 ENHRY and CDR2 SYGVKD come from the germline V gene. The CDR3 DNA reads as TGTGCCATCAGTCAGGGACAGGGGATAGATCAGCCCCAGCATTTT. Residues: CAISQGQGIDQPQHF.

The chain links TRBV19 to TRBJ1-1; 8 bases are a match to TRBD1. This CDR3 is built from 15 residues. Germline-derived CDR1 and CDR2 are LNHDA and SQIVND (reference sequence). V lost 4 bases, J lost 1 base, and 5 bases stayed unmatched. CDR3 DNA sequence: TGTGCCAGTAGTAAAGTGACAGGGGCGAACACTGAAGCTTTCTTT. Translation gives CASSKVTGANTEAFF.

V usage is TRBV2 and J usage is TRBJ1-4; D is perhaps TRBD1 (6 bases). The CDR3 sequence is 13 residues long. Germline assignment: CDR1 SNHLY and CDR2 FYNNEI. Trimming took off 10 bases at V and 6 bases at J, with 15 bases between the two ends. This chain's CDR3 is CATSRGLDEKLFF. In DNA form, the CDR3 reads TGTGCCACCTCCAGGGGTTTAGATGAAAAACTGTTTTTT.